This T cell receptor (beta chain) was recovered during a study of blood T cell repertoires in COVID-19. Study summary: From T cells, B-cell-depleted T cells, or PBMCs came the material, which was cDNA or gDNA.

V dropped 4 bases and J dropped 2; count of bases not matched to a gene: 4. Germline V gene data show CDR1 as SGHRS and CDR2 as YFSETQ. CDR3 length equals 14 residues. Per the original methods: From reference gene primer amplification, estimates of nucleated cell counts were derived. Clones were sequenced by immunoSEQ multiplex PCR, and TCRdb holds only the in-frame ones, with some missing. V and J calls and clone size come straight from that table; D and trimming were deduced from the DNA. The sample has some 340,000 clones, 90% seen once. Clinical history reported by participants formed the basis on which cohorts were assigned.

Sequencing was performed on PBMCs or T cells enriched from blood (not recorded which). J is TRBJ1-2 and V is TRBV5-1; 8 bases line up with TRBD1. This clonotype originated in a woman aged 30 to 39 who had been exposed to COVID-19. This CDR3 is CASSRTGTNYGYTF. Here the CDR3 DNA reads TGCGCCAGCAGCCGGACAGGGACCAACTATGGCTACACCTTC. Complete variable domain (other parts from reference TRBV5-1 and TRBJ1-2): KAGVTQTPRYLIKTRGQQVTLSCSPISGHRSVSWYQQTPGQGLQFLFEYFSETQRNKGNFPGRFSGRQFSNSRSEMNVSTLELGDSALYLCASSRTGTNYGYTFGSGTRLTVV.